This T cell receptor (beta chain) originates from a study of tumor and adjacent non-tumor tissue in lung cancer. RNA was extracted from bulk tissue without any cell sorting. A note on this clonotype: Compared with germline, one end of the junction differs, possibly owing to a read error.

The library came from three nested PCR rounds adapted from ARM-PCR protocols. TCRdb redid the calling of the multiplex PCR reads with MiXCR, one entry per CDR3 protein. The table includes about 110,000 distinct CDR3 sequences, roughly 80% detected once. The TCR was taken from a woman aged 55-69 years with non-small cell lung cancer. Sequencing used lung tumor tissue.

CDR3 in DNA: TGTGCCAACAGTTTGGGACAGGGGGCCGTAGCCAAAAACATTCAATACTTC. Protein: CANSLGQGAVAKNIQYF. This rearrangement joins TRBV6-2 or TRBV6-3 to TRBJ2-4; 12 bases fit TRBD1. Germline assignment: CDR1 MNHEY and CDR2 SVGEGT. The CDR3 contains 17 residues.